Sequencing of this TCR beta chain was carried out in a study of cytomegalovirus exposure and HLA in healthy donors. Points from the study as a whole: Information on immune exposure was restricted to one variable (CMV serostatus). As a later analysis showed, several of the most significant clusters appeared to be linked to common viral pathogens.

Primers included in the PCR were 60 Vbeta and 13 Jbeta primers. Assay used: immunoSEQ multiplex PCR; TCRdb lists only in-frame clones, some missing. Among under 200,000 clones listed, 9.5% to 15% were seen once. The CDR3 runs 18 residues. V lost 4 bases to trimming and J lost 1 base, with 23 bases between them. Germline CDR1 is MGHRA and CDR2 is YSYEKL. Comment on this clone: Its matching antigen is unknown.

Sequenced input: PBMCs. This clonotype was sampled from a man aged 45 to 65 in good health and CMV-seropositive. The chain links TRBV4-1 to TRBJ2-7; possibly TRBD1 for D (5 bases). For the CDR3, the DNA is TGCGCCAGCAGCCCCCGATTTGGGCCAAAGGGGTTATCCTACGAGCAGTACTTC. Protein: CASSPRFGPKGLSYEQYF.